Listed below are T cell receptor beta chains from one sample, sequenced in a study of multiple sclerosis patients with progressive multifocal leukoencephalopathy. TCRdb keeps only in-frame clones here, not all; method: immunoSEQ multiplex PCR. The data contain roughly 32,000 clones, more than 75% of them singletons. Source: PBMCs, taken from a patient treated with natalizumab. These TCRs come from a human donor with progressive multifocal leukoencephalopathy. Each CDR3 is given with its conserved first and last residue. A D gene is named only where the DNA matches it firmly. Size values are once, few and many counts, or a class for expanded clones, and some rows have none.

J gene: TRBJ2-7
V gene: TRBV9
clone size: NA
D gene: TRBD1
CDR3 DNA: TGTGCCAGCAGCGCCTTTGGGACAGGGCGTCCCTACGAGCAGTACTTC
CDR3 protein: CASSAFGTGRPYEQYF

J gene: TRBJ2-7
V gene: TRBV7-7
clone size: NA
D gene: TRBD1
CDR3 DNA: TGTGCCAGCAGCTTCGACAGGGGCTCCGAGCAGTACTTC
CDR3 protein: CASSFDRGSEQYF

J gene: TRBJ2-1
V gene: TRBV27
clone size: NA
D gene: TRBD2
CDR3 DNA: TGTGCCAGCAGTCCTCTAGCGGGAGGTAGTAATGAGCAGTTCTTC
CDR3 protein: CASSPLAGGSNEQFF

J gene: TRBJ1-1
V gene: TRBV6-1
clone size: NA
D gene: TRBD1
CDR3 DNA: TGTGCCAGCAGCGTCGGACAGGGGGCTCCTGAAGCTTTCTTT
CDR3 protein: CASSVGQGAPEAFF

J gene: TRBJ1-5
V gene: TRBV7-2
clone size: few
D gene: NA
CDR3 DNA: TGTGCCAGCAGCCCGGGCGTGGTTTATCAGCCCCAGCATTTT
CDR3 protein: CASSPGVVYQPQHF

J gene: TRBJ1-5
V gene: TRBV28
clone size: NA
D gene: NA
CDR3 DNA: TGTGCCAGCAGTTTAAGGGGGGTGAGGCAGCCCCAGCATTTT
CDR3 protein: CASSLRGVRQPQHF

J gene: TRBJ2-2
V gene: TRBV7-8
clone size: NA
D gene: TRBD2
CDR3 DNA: TGTGCCAGCAGCTTAACTAGCGGGAAGAACACCGGGGAGCTGTTTTTT
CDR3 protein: CASSLTSGKNTGELFF

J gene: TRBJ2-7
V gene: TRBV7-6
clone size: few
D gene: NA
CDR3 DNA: TGTGCCAGCAGCCACGGACCCGCCTACGAGCAGTACTTC
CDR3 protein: CASSHGPAYEQYF

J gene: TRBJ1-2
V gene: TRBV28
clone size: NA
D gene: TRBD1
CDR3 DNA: TGTGCCAGCAGTTGGGCCGACAGGGGGTATGGCTACACCTTC
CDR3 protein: CASSWADRGYGYTF

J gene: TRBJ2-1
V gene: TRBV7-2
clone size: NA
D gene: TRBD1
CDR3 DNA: TGTGCCAGCAGCCCACGGGCAGGGGGCCCCAATGAGCAGTTCTTC
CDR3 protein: CASSPRAGGPNEQFF

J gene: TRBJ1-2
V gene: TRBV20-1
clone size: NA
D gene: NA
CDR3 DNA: TGCAGTGCGGCCTCCAACAGCACCCTCTTC
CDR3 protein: CSAASNSTLF

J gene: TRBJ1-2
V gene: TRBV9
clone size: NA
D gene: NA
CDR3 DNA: TGTGCCAGCAGCGTAGAATTAAACTATGGCTACACCTTC
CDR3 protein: CASSVELNYGYTF

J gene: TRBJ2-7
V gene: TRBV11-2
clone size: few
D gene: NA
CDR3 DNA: TGTGCCAGCAGCTACGGGGACGGGACCACCGAGCAGTACTTC
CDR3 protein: CASSYGDGTTEQYF

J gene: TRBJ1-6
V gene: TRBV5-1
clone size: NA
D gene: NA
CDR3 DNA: TGCGCCAGCAGCTCCGGGAGCCAGGGATCACCCCTCCACTTT
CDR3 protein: CASSSGSQGSPLHF

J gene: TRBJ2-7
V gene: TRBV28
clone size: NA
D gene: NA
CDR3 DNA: TGTGCCAGCAGTCGGGGGTCCTACGAGCAGTACTTC
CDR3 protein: CASSRGSYEQYF

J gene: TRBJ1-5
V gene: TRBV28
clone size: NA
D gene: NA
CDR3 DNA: TGTGCCAGCAAGGGGCGCAATCAGCCCCAGCATTTT
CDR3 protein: CASKGRNQPQHF

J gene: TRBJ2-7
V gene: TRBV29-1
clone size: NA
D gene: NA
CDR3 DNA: TGCAGCGCTGGGGGGCAGACCTACGAGCAGTACTTC
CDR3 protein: CSAGGQTYEQYF

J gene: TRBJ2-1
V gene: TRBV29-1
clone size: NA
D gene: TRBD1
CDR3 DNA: TGCAGCGTGTACAGGGGGCGAGCAAATGAGCAGTTCTTC
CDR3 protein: CSVYRGRANEQFF

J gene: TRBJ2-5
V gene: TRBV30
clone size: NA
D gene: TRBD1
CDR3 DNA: TGTGCCTGGAGCCCCCAGGGGGTCCAGTACTTC
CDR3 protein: CAWSPQGVQYF

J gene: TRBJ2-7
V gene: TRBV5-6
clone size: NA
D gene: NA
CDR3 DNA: TGTGCCAGCAGCTTCGACTTGGGAAACTACGAGCAGTACTTC
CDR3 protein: CASSFDLGNYEQYF

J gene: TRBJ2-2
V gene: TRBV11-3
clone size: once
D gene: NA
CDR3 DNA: TGTGCCAGCAGCCTGGGAGCTACACCCGGGGAGCTGTTTTTT
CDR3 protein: CASSLGATPGELFF

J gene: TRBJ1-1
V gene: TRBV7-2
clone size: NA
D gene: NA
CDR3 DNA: TGTGCCAGCAGCTTCAGGATGGGCACGAACACTGAAGCTTTCTTT
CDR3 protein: CASSFRMGTNTEAFF